This T cell receptor beta chain was sequenced for a study of blood T cell repertoires in COVID-19. Study-level information: T cells, B-cell-depleted T cells, or PBMCs supplied cDNA or gDNA.

V was shortened by 1 base and J by 5 bases, with 15 bases between the two germline ends. Germline lookup yields CDR1 SGHTS and CDR2 YDEGEE. This CDR3 is 15 amino acids long. Sequencing used immunoSEQ multiplex PCR; TCRdb keeps in-frame clones, though not all of them. The data hold a few hundred thousand clones, with around 89% observed a single time. Specimen: PBMCs or T cells enriched from blood (not recorded which). The TCR sequence derives from a woman in her 30s who had recovered from COVID-19. V usage is TRBV5-8 and J usage is TRBJ1-1, with a weak D call TRBD1 (6 bases). DNA of the CDR3: TGTGCCAGCAGCTTGTCCAACAGGGCTGGGACTGAAGCTTTCTTT. Translating gives CASSLSNRAGTEAFF.